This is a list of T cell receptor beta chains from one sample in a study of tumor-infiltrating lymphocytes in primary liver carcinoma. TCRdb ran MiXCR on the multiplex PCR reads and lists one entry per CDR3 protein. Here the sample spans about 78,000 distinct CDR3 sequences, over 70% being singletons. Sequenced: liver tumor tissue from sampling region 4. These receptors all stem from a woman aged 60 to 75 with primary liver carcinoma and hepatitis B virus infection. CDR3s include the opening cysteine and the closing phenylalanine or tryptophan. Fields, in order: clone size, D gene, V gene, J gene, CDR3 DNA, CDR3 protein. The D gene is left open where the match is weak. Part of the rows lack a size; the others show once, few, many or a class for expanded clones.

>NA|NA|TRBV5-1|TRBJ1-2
TGCGCCAGCAGCTTGGGACGAACGATATTTGGCTATGGGTACACCTTC
CASSLGRTIFGYGYTF
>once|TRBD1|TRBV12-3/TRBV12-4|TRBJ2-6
TGTGCCAGCAGTTTAGCGACAGGGACAGGGGCCGACGTCCTGACTTTC
CASSLATGTGADVLTF
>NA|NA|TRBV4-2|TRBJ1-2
TGTGCCAGCAGCCAAGATCAGGGGTCTAACTATGGCTACACCTTC
CASSQDQGSNYGYTF
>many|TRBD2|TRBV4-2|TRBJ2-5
TGTGCCAGCAGCCAAAGCAGCGGGAGGTCCCAAGAGACCCAGTACTTC
CASSQSSGRSQETQYF
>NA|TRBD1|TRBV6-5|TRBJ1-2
TGTGCCAGCATTTACTTCCAGGGGGATGGTTACACCTTC
CASIYFQGDGYTF
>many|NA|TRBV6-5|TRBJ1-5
TGTGCCAGCAGCCCCGGGGCCCTTATCGGCCAGCCCCAGCATTTT
CASSPGALIGQPQHF
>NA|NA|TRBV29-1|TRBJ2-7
TGCAGCGTTAAGAGGGGGACCTACAGGCAGTACTTC
CSVKRGTYRQYF
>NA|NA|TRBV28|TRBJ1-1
TGTGCTGGCAGTTTGGGGGACAAATCTGAAACTTTCTTT
CAGSLGDKSETFF
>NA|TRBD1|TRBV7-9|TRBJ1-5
TGTGTCAGTAGCGAACGGGACAGGGGTTCGGATCAGCCCCAGCATTTT
CVSSERDRGSDQPQHF
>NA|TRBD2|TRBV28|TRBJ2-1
TGTGCCAGCAGTCAGGGAGGGCAAGTGAGTGAGCAGTTCTTT
CASSQGGQVSEQFF
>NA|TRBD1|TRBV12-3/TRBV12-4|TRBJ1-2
TGTGCCAGCAGTTTACAGGACAGGAACTATGACTACACCTTC
CASSLQDRNYDYTF
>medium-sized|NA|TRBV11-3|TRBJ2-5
TGTGCCAGCAGCTTCGTGAACCAAGAGACCCAGTACTTC
CASSFVNQETQYF
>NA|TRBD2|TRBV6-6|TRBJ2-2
TGTGCCGGCAGTCCCAAGGGACTAGCGGGAACCGGGGAACTGTTTTTT
CAGSPKGLAGTGELFF
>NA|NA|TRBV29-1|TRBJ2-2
TGCAGCGTTCCCAGATCGAACACCGGAGAGCTGTTTTTT
CSVPRSNTGELFF
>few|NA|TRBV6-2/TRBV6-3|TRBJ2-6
TGTGCCAGCGGTCCTCTCGGTTCTGGGGCCAACGTCCTGACTTTC
CASGPLGSGANVLTF
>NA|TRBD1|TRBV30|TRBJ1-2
TGTGCCTGGAGCCCCGGGACAGCCCTTTTCTGTGGCTACACCTTC
CAWSPGTALFCGYTF
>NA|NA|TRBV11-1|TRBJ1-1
TGTGTCAGCAGCCATAACATATTGAACACTGAAGCTTTCTTT
CVSSHNILNTEAFF
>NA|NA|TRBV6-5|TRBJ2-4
TGTGCCAGCAGCCAAAACCGGTACAGAGTCCTAAACATTCAGTACTTC
CASSQNRYRVLNIQYF
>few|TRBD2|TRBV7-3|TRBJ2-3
TGTGCCAGCAGCTTAACGTTTGGCGGGAGGGCCCTCCCAACACACACAGATACGCAGTATTTT
CASSLTFGGRALPTHTDTQYF
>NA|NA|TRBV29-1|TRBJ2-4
TGCAGCCTCTGGAAAGGGACGCAGGGAAACATTCAGTACTTC
CSLWKGTQGNIQYF
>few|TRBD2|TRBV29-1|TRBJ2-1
TGCAGCGTGGTAGGACACGCCGCGGGAGATGAGCAGCTCTTC
CSVVGHAAGDEQLF
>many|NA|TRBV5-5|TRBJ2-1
TGTGCCAGCAGCTCAGACACCACGTCCTACAATGAGCAGTTCTTC
CASSSDTTSYNEQFF
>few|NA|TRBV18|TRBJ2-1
TGTGCCAGCTCACTGCAGGGAGGATCCTACAATGAGCGGTTCTTC
CASSLQGGSYNERFF
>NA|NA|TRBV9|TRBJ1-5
TGTGCCAGCAGCGTAGTGGCAGCTTATCAGCCCCTGCATTTT
CASSVVAAYQPLHF
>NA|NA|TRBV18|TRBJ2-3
TGTGTCAGCTCACCTCCCGGACGCACAAATACGCAGTATTTT
CVSSPPGRTNTQYF
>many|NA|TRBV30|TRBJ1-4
TGTGCCTGGAGTGATCCGGGGGCGAATGAAAAACTGTTTTTT
CAWSDPGANEKLFF
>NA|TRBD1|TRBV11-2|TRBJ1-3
TGTGCCAACAGCTCACGCCCAGACAGGGGAGCGTACTCTGGAAACACCGTATATTTT
CANSSRPDRGAYSGNTVYF
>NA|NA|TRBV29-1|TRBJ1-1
TGCGGCGTTTGTGACGGACGCACTGAAGCTTTCTTT
CGVCDGRTEAFF
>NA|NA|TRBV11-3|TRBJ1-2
TGTACCAGCAGCTCTTCAGACCCAGGGGTCTATGGCCACACCTTC
CTSSSSDPGVYGHTF
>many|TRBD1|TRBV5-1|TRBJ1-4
TGCGCCAGCAGCGTGACAGGGGGCTCTGAAAAACTGTTTTTT
CASSVTGGSEKLFF
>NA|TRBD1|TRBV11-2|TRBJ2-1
TGTGCCAGCAGCCTAACCCACAGACAGGGGTACAGGAGTGAGCAGTTCTTC
CASSLTHRQGYRSEQFF
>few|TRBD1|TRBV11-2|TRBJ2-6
TGTGCCAGCAGCATGGGGGGAGACAGGGGCATTACCCTCTCTGGGGCCAACGTCCTGACTTTC
CASSMGGDRGITLSGANVLTF
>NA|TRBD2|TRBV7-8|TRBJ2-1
TGTGCCAGAAGCTTAGGCACTAGCGGGAGTGTCGGTGAGCAGTTCTTC
CARSLGTSGSVGEQFF
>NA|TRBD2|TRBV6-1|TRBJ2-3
TGTGCCAGCAGTGACACTGATACAGGACTAGCGGCGGCAGATACGCAGTATTTT
CASSDTDTGLAAADTQYF
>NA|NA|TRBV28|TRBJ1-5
TGTGTCAGCAGAAGGGGACGTAGCAATCAGCCCAAGCATTTT
CVSRRGRSNQPKHF
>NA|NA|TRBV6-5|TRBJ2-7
TGTGCCAGCAGTTCCTCCCAACACTGGGGGCCTTCCTACGAGCAGTACTTC
CASSSSQHWGPSYEQYF
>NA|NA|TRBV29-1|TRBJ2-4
TGCAGTGTTGGAGTTCGTGGGAGTACTAAAAACATTCAGTACTTC
CSVGVRGSTKNIQYF
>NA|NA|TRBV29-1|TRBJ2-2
TGCAGCGTTGCGGAGCACTCGGGCGGGGAGCTGTTTTTT
CSVAEHSGGELFF
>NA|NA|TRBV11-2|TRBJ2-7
TGTGGCAGCAGCATAGACCCTGCGGTGACCTACGAGCAGTACTTC
CGSSIDPAVTYEQYF
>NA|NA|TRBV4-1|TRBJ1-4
TGCGCCAGCAGCACACCCATGGGCAGTGGAGGAGAAAAACAGTTTTTT
CASSTPMGSGGEKQFF
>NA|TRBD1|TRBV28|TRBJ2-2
TGTGCCAGCAGTAATCTACAGGGGGCGACGGGGGAGCCGTTTTTT
CASSNLQGATGEPFF
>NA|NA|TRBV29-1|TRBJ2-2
TGTAGCGTCACGAGACACTCGGGCGGGGAGCTGTTTTTT
CSVTRHSGGELFF
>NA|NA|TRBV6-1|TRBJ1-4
TGTGCCACCATATCAGGATTTCGGGTTAATGAAAAACTGTTTTTT
CATISGFRVNEKLFF
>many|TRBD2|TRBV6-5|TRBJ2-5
TGTGCCAGCAGTTTGACTAGCGTAACCACCTGGGGAGAGACCCAGTACTTC
CASSLTSVTTWGETQYF
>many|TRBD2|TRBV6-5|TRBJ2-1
TGTGCCAGCAGTCCAACTAGCGGGGGCTACAATGAGCAGTTCTTC
CASSPTSGGYNEQFF
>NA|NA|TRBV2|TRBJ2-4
TGTGCCAGCAGTGAACCTGTGGACTTGAAAAACATTCAGTACTTC
CASSEPVDLKNIQYF